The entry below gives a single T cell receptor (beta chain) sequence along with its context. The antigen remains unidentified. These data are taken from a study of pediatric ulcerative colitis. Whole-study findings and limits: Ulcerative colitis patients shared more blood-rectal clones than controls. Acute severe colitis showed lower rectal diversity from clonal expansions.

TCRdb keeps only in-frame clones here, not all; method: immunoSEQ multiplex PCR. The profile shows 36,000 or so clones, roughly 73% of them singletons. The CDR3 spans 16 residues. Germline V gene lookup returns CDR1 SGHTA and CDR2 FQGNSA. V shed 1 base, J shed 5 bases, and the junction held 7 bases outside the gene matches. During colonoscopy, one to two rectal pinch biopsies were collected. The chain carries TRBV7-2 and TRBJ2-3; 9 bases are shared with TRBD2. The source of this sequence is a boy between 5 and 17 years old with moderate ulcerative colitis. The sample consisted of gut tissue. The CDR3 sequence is CASSLGGRAEVDTQYF. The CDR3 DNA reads TGTGCCAGCAGCTTAGGCGGGAGGGCCGAGGTAGATACGCAGTATTTT.